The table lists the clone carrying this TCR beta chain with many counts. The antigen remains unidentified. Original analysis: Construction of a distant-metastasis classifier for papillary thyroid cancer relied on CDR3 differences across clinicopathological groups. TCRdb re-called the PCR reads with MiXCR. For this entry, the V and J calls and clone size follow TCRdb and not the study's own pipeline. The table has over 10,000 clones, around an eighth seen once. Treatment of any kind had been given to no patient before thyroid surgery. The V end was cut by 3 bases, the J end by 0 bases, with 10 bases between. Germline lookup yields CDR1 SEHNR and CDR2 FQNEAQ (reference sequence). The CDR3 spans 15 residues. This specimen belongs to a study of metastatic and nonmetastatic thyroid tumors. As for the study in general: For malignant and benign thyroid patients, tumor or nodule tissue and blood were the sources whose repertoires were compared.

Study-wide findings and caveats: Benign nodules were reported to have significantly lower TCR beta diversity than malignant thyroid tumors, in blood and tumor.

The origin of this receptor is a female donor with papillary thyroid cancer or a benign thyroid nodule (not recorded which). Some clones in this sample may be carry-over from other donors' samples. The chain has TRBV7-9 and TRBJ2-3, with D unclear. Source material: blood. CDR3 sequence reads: CASSFLALSTDTQYF. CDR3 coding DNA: TGTGCCAGCAGCTTCCTGGCTCTTAGCACAGATACGCAGTATTTT.